This T cell receptor beta chain was captured by sequencing in a study of T cells in Graves' hyperthyroidism and ophthalmopathy. Overall study findings and caveats: Through a model of 13 V-J features, ophthalmopathy was separated from stable hyperthyroidism.

In germline, CDR1 is SGHKS, CDR2 YYEKEE (reference sequence). V lost 6 bases, J lost 4 bases, and 14 bases lay in between. The CDR3 spans 14 residues. This clonotype has more than one count but fewer than ten. Antigen unknown. Authors of the study amplified TCR beta CDR3 regions from RNA transcripts. Initially, a first-round RT-PCR of the TCR CDR3 employed the HTBI primer set. Via MiXCR, TCRdb re-called the multiplex PCR reads, giving one row per CDR3 protein. The sample lists over 300,000 distinct CDR3 sequences, about 14% occurring once. Hyperthyroidism patients were newly diagnosed, had disease duration under 2 months, and were aged 18 to 65 years. A patient was excluded if there was uncontrolled infection, other autoimmune disease, pregnancy or lactation. Diagnoses were established using clinical symptoms, serum thyroxine and TRAb, thyroid ultrasound and orbital computed tomography.

The source is a woman aged 60-75 years with Graves' hyperthyroidism. Sample: blood. The J gene is TRBJ2-1, the V gene TRBV5-5; unclear D gene. DNA of the CDR3: TGTGCCAGCAAAAAAGGCGGCAGTTACAATGAGCAGTTCTTC. Residues: CASKKGGSYNEQFF. The entire variable domain, with the rest obtained from reference TRBV5-5 and TRBJ2-1, is as follows: DAGVTQSPTHLIKTRGQQVTLRCSPISGHKSVSWYQQVLGQGPQFIFQYYEKEERGRGNFPDRFSARQFPNYSSELNVNALLLGDSALYLCASKKGGSYNEQFFGPGTRLTVL.